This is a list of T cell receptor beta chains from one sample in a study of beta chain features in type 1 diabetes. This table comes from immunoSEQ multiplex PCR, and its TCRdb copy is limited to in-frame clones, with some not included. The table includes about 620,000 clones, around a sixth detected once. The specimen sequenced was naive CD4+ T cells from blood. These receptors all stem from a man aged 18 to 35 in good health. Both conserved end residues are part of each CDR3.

CDR3 protein: CASSVQGVNQPQHF
J gene: TRBJ1-5
V gene: TRBV2

CDR3 protein: CASRVGVSTEAFF
J gene: TRBJ1-1
V gene: TRBV2

CDR3 protein: CASSPGLNTEAFF
J gene: TRBJ1-1
V gene: TRBV9

CDR3 protein: CSASSWDEQYF
J gene: TRBJ2-7
V gene: TRBV20-1

CDR3 protein: CASSQDYGRRDTQYF
J gene: TRBJ2-3
V gene: TRBV4-3

CDR3 protein: CASRTTAGKSNEQYF
J gene: TRBJ2-7
V gene: TRBV25-1

CDR3 protein: CASSQGHRSSLFYGYTF
J gene: TRBJ1-2
V gene: TRBV4-1

CDR3 protein: CASSRDYLNEQFF
J gene: TRBJ2-1
V gene: TRBV6-5

CDR3 protein: CASSPTSGFYEQYF
J gene: TRBJ2-7
V gene: TRBV5-6

CDR3 protein: CASSSKDRSYNEQFF
J gene: TRBJ2-1
V gene: TRBV5-6

CDR3 protein: CASSPYVTGELFF
J gene: TRBJ2-2
V gene: TRBV7-3

CDR3 protein: CASKRLYEQYF
J gene: TRBJ2-7
V gene: TRBV30

CDR3 protein: CSAQGTGGGTDTQYF
J gene: TRBJ2-3
V gene: TRBV29-1

CDR3 protein: CASSFLSGNDTGELFF
J gene: TRBJ2-2
V gene: TRBV6-9

CDR3 protein: CASSTRASDEQFF
J gene: TRBJ2-1
V gene: TRBV9

CDR3 protein: CSVGPARDRGPYGYTF
J gene: TRBJ1-2
V gene: TRBV29-1

CDR3 protein: CALRGTGSTEAFF
J gene: TRBJ1-1
V gene: TRBV10-3

CDR3 protein: CASSPRDSRTSTDTQYF
J gene: TRBJ2-3
V gene: TRBV27

CDR3 protein: CASSSPSGRVSSNEKLFF
J gene: TRBJ1-4
V gene: TRBV11-2

CDR3 protein: CASTNKRQGISNQPQHF
J gene: TRBJ1-5
V gene: TRBV21-1

CDR3 protein: CASSTRDRGPNTEAFF
J gene: TRBJ1-1
V gene: TRBV9

CDR3 protein: CASSLAVSGSATYEQYF
J gene: TRBJ2-7
V gene: TRBV11-1

CDR3 protein: CASSDSNEQYF
J gene: TRBJ2-7
V gene: TRBV11-3